The 12 T cell receptor beta chains below come from one sample, sequenced in a study of breast tumors, draining lymph nodes, adjacent tissues. TCRdb used MiXCR to reprocess the multiplex PCR reads, holding one entry per CDR3 protein. Here the sample spans about 9,600 distinct CDR3 sequences, roughly 40% being singletons. The specimen sequenced was tumor-adjacent breast tissue. The source is a female donor with breast cancer. Some clones in this sample may be carry-over from other donors' samples.

This chain uses TRBV19 with TRBJ1-4, with unresolved D. The CDR3 extends over 13 amino acids. The V gene's germline CDR1 is LNHDA and CDR2 SQIVND (reference sequence). V was cut by 5 bases and J by 4 bases, with 8 bases left in between. CDR3 coding DNA: TGTGCCAGTAGTTTCGGTCGTAATGAAAAACTGTTTTTT. Amino acids: CASSFGRNEKLFF.

By sample share, this clonotype is medium-sized. The V gene is TRBV10-1, the J gene TRBJ2-1, with D unresolved. V was cut by 1 base and J by 0 bases, with 7 bases left in between. Germline V gene data show CDR1 as WNHNN and CDR2 as SYGVQD (reference sequence). The CDR3 is 15 residues long. The CDR3 loop is CASSEWLGSYNEQFF. The DNA for the CDR3 is TGCGCCAGCAGTGAGTGGCTTGGCTCCTACAATGAGCAGTTCTTC.

This clonotype was found many times. The chain links TRBV12-3 or TRBV12-4 to TRBJ2-1; 11 nucleotides align to TRBD2. V shed 4 bases and J 6 bases; nucleotides not matched to a gene: 17. The CDR3 is 19 residues long. The CDR3, as DNA: TGTGCCAGCAGTTCGACGGGACTAGCGGCCACCCTGCCGTCCAATGAGCAGTTCTTC. Translation gives CASSSTGLAATLPSNEQFF.

By sample fraction, this clonotype is medium-sized (0.01 to 0.1%). J is TRBJ2-3 and V is TRBV7-8; D not certain. V was trimmed by 1 base and J by 4 bases, leaving 9 bases between them. The CDR3 runs to 14 residues. The germline CDR1 and CDR2 sequences are SGHVS and FQNEAQ. CDR3 amino acids: CASSLVYLSDTQYF. The CDR3 coding sequence is TGTGCCAGCAGCTTAGTTTACCTCTCAGATACGCAGTATTTT.

Ten or more counts support this clonotype. V and J are TRBV28 and TRBJ1-5; D is unclear. The CDR3 covers 12 residues. CDR1 is MDHEN and CDR2 is SYDVKM in the germline V gene. V dropped 10 bases and J dropped 6 bases, with 13 bases sitting between them. The CDR3 reads CATSNPLQPQHF. The CDR3 DNA sequence: TGTGCCACCTCGAACCCTCTTCAGCCCCAGCATTTT.

The chain joins TRBV20-1 to TRBJ2-5; 9 nucleotides line up with TRBD2. J lost 4 bases, V lost 1 base, and 10 bases had no gene match. This CDR3 has 16 residues. From germline, CDR1 is DFQATT and CDR2 SNEGSKA (reference sequence). The CDR3 bases are TGCAGTGCTAGAGGAGGGCAGCGGGGGGTTTCAGAGACCCAGTACTTC. Translating it yields CSARGGQRGVSETQYF.

This clonotype was picked up many times. The gene calls are TRBV28 and TRBJ1-6, with D unresolved. V was trimmed by 1 base and J by 10 bases, leaving 14 bases between them. CDR1 is MDHEN and CDR2 is SYDVKM in the germline V gene. The CDR3 loop spans 15 amino acids. The CDR3 region has the DNA TGTGCCAGCAGTTTATCCTACCCGGACGGGTCACCCCTCCACTTT. Its translation: CASSLSYPDGSPLHF.

This clonotype was detected ten times or more. V usage is TRBV12-5 and J usage is TRBJ2-5; 7 bases are a match to TRBD2. The ends lost 7 bases at V and 4 bases at J; junction bases unmatched: 9. CDR3 size: 14 residues. Looked up from germline, CDR1 is LGHNT and CDR2 is FRNRAP. DNA for the CDR3: TGTGCTAGTGCCAACAGCGGGGCTGGAGAGACCCAGTACTTC. As protein: CASANSGAGETQYF.

This clonotype was seen at least ten times. V gene TRBV7-2 combines with J gene TRBJ2-2; the match to TRBD2 covers 8 bases. Germline V lookup: CDR1 SGHTA, CDR2 FQGNSA. Trimming removed 5 bases from V and 7 bases from J; junction bases left unmatched: 9. The CDR3 consists of 15 residues. In DNA, the CDR3 is TGTGCCAGCAGCATCGGACTAGCTGAAATCGGGGAGCTGTTTTTT. This translates into CASSIGLAEIGELFF.

V and J are TRBV5-5 and TRBJ1-1; 7 bases map to TRBD1. The CDR3 length is 14 residues. The germline V gene encodes CDR1 SGHKS and CDR2 YYEKEE (reference sequence). The ends lost 0 bases at V and 8 bases at J; junction bases unmatched: 7. Here the CDR3 reads CASSLDTGAQEAFF. Written as DNA, the CDR3 is TGTGCCAGCAGCTTGGATACAGGGGCCCAAGAAGCTTTCTTT.

The sample holds many counts of this clonotype. This chain joins TRBV20-1 and TRBJ2-1; the match to TRBD2 covers 9 bases. This CDR3 spans 15 amino acids. V was pared by 3 bases and J by 4 bases, with 7 bases of the junction left unmatched. CDR1 and CDR2 from the germline V gene are DFQATT and SNEGSKA (reference sequence). This CDR3 reads CSASPPSGVYNEQFF. CDR3 coding DNA: TGCAGTGCTAGCCCCCCTAGCGGGGTTTACAATGAGCAGTTCTTC.

This clonotype was counted a few times. This chain connects TRBV7-2 to TRBJ1-1; no clear D gene. This CDR3 has 16 residues. Germline-derived CDR1 and CDR2 are SGHTA and FQGNSA. V lost 0 bases to trimming and J lost 0 bases, with 11 bases between them. CDR3 in DNA: TGTGCCAGCAGCTTAGCAGCAGAAACGATGAACACTGAAGCTTTCTTT. It yields the protein CASSLAAETMNTEAFF.